The 8 T cell receptor beta chains reported below all come from one sample, sequenced in a study of CD8 T cells in ankylosing spondylitis. TCRdb re-derived calls from the 5' RACE reads in MiXCR, one entry per CDR3 protein. The data contain about 220,000 distinct CDR3 sequences, about a quarter of them singletons. The sequencing sample was made of blood, either unsorted or a sorted T cell fraction (not recorded which). The receptors were sampled from a male donor with ankylosing spondylitis or in good health (not recorded which).

This chain's CDR3 is CSARVGAGVNIQYF. DNA of the CDR3: TGCAGTGCTAGAGTAGGGGCAGGGGTAAACATTCAGTACTTC. The chain links TRBV20-1 to TRBJ2-4; possible D gene TRBD1, 6 bases. Deletions cut 1 base from V and 6 bases from J, with 13 bases between. There are 14 residues in the CDR3. The germline V gene encodes CDR1 DFQATT and CDR2 SNEGSKA (reference sequence).

This clonotype was seen at least ten times. The rearrangement joins TRBV5-1 to TRBJ1-2, with 10 bases aligning to TRBD1. CDR1 is SGHRS and CDR2 is YFSETQ in the germline V gene. The CDR3 covers 14 residues. V lost 0 bases and J lost 6; bases outside the gene matches: 2. CDR3 region: CASSLGQGANGYTF. Here the CDR3 DNA reads TGCGCCAGCAGCTTGGGACAGGGGGCGAATGGCTACACCTTC.

At least ten counts were recorded for this clonotype. The V gene is TRBV4-2, the J gene TRBJ2-1; TRBD2 aligns across 7 bases. CDR1 is LGHNA and CDR2 is YNFKEQ in the germline V gene. With 0 bases clipped from V and 8 bases from J, the junction kept 10 bases outside the gene matches. The CDR3 covers 16 residues. CDR3 sequence (DNA): TGTGCCAGCAGCCAAGACCCAGCGGGGTATTCCGATGAGCAGTTCTTC. Encoded protein: CASSQDPAGYSDEQFF.

Many counts were recorded for this clonotype. The rearrangement links TRBV4-2 to TRBJ2-1; perhaps TRBD1 as D (6 bases). With 1 base removed from V and 9 bases from J, the gap between germline ends came to 16 bases. CDR1 and CDR2 from the germline V gene are LGHNA and YNFKEQ. The CDR3 has 15 amino acids. CDR3 coding DNA: TGTGCCAGCAGCCAAGGTATCGGGCAGGGGATTGAGCAGTTCTTC. This sequence encodes CASSQGIGQGIEQFF.

This clonotype occurred many times. This chain joins TRBV14 and TRBJ2-1; D uncertain. Germline assignment: CDR1 SGHDN and CDR2 FVKESK. This CDR3 is built from 13 residues. Trimming shortened V by 4 bases and J by 6 bases, and 10 bases separated the two germline ends. The CDR3 DNA reads as TGTGCCAGCAGCCGAGCCCTAACCAATGAGCAGTTCTTC. Amino acid sequence: CASSRALTNEQFF.

This clonotype appeared many times. The chain is built from TRBV3-1 and TRBJ2-3; D call uncertain. This CDR3 has 14 amino acids. CDR1 is LGHDT, CDR2 YNNKEL, per germline (reference sequence). V was clipped by 3 bases and J by 9 bases, with 16 bases between them. CDR3 loop: CASSQATKVGTQYF. CDR3 bases: TGTGCCAGCAGCCAGGCCACAAAGGTGGGGACGCAGTATTTT.

Ten or more counts support this clonotype. The V and J genes are TRBV10-3 and TRBJ2-5; tentatively, D is TRBD2 (6 bases). V dropped 3 bases and J dropped 5 bases, with 10 bases sitting between them. The length of the CDR3 is 13 residues. Looked up from germline, CDR1 is ENHRY and CDR2 is SYGVKD. The CDR3 DNA follows: TGTGCCATCAGTGATTCGGGAGTGGAGACCCAGTACTTC. Its translation is CAISDSGVETQYF.

The chain is built from TRBV20-1 and TRBJ2-5; the D gene could be TRBD1 or TRBD2 (5 bases each). The germline CDR1 and CDR2 sequences are DFQATT and SNEGSKA (reference sequence). This CDR3 spans 14 amino acids. The V and J ends lost 3 bases and 10 bases respectively, with 21 bases between them. CDR3: CSARKRDHEDIQYF. In DNA, the CDR3 is TGCAGTGCTAGGAAGAGGGACCACGAGGATATCCAGTACTTC.